This T cell receptor beta chain is drawn from a study of technical replicates of blood from a few donors. The count of this clone is one. With 0 bases removed from V and 6 bases from J, the gap between germline ends came to 10 bases. This CDR3 is 15 amino acids long. Germline assignment: CDR1 SGHRS and CDR2 YFSETQ. TCRdb's copy holds only in-frame clones and misses some; the assay was immunoSEQ multiplex PCR. The table lists 90,000 to 100,000 clones, less than 96% of them singletons. The chain is built from TRBV5-1 and TRBJ1-6; D is ambiguous. The clonotype originates from a human donor in good health. Sequencing was carried out using T cells isolated from PBMCs. The CDR3 here is CASSLAAQFNSPLHF. The CDR3 nucleotides are TGCGCCAGCAGCTTGGCCGCTCAGTTTAATTCACCCCTCCACTTT.